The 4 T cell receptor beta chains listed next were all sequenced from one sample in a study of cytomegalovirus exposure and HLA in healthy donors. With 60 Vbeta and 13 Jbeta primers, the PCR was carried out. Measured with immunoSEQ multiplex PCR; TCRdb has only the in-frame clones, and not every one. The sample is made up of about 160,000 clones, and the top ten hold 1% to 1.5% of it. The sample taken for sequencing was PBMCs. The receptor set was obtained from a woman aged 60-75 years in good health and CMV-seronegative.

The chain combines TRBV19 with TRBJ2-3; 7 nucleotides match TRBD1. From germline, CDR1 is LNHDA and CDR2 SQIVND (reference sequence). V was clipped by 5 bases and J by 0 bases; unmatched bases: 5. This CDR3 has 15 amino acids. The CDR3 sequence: CASSLDRFSTDTQYF. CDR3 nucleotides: TGTGCCAGTAGTTTGGACAGGTTTAGCACAGATACGCAGTATTTT. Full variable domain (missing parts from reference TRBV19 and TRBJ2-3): DGGITQSPKYLFRKEGQNVTLSCEQNLNHDAMYWYRQDPGQGLRLIYYSQIVNDFQKGDIAEGYSVSREKKESFPLTVTSAQKNPTAFYLCASSLDRFSTDTQYFGPGTRLTVL.

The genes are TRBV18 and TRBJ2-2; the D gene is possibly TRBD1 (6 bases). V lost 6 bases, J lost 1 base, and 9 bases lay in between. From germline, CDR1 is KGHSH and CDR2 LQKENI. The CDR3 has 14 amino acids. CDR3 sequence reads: CASSQDRNTGELFF. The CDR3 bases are TGTGCCAGCTCCCAGGACAGGAACACCGGGGAGCTGTTTTTT.

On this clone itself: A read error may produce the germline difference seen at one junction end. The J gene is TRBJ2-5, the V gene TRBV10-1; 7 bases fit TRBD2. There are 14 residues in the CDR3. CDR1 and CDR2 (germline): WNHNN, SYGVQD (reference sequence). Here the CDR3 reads CASSETDRGGTRYF. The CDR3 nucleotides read TGCGCCAGCAGTGAGACGGATAGGGGAGGGACCCGGTACTTC.

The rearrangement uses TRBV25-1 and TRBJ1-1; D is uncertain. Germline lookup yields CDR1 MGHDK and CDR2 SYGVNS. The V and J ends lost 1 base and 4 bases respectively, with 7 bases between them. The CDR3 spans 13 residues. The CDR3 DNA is TGTGCCAGCAGTGAATGGGCTTCCACTGAAGCTTTCTTT. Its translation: CASSEWASTEAFF.